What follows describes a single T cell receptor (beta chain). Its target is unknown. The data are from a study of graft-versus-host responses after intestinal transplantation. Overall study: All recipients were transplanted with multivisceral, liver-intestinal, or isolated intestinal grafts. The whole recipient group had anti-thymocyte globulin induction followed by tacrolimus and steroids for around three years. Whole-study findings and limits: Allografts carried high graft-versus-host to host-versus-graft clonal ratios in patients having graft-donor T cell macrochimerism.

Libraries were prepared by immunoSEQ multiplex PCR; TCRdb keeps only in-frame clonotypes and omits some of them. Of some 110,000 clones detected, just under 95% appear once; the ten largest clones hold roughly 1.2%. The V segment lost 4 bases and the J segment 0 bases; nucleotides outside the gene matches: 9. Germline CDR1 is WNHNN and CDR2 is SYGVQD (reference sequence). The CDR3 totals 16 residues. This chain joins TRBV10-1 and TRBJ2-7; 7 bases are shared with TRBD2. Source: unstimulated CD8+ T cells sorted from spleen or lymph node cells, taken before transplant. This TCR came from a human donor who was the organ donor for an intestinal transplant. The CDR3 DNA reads TGCGCCAGCAGTGTAGATATAGGGGACTACTCCTACGAGCAGTACTTC. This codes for CASSVDIGDYSYEQYF.